These 17 T cell receptor beta chains were all obtained from the same sample, sequenced in a study of blood T cell repertoires in COVID-19. Libraries were prepared by immunoSEQ multiplex PCR; TCRdb keeps only in-frame clonotypes and omits some of them. The table includes 90,000 to 120,000 clones, 80% to 85% detected once. The specimen sequenced was peripheral blood. These receptor sequences come from a human donor in a cohort sampled during active COVID-19.

The CDR3 loop is CASRQGARQPQHF. Written as DNA, the CDR3 is TGTGCCAGCAGGCAGGGGGCTCGGCAGCCCCAGCATTTT. This sequence joins TRBV6-5 and TRBJ1-5; 8 bases line up with TRBD1. CDR1 is MNHEY, CDR2 SVGAGI, per germline. Unmatched junction bases numbered 5, after V lost 6 bases and J lost 7 bases. This CDR3 spans 13 amino acids.

This clone was found once. This chain links TRBV6-2 or TRBV6-3 with TRBJ1-2; TRBD1 matches 8 bases. Unmatched junction bases numbered 14, after V lost 6 bases and J lost 5 bases. This CDR3 is built from 16 residues. Germline V CDR1 and CDR2: MNHEY, SVGEGT. CDR3 region: CASSQTMGQEGYGYTF. CDR3 sequence (DNA): TGTGCCAGCAGCCAGACGATGGGACAGGAGGGGTATGGCTACACCTTC.

The V gene is TRBV27, the J gene TRBJ1-1; 8 positions match TRBD1. The ends lost 3 bases at V and 4 bases at J; junction bases unmatched: 4. The CDR3 length is 14 residues. Germline V gene data show CDR1 as MNHEY and CDR2 as SMNVEV (reference sequence). CDR3 bases: TGTGCCAGCAGTTTCCGTGGACAGGGCACTGAAGCTTTCTTT. Encoded protein: CASSFRGQGTEAFF.

V gene TRBV5-5 combines with J gene TRBJ1-1; tentative D call: TRBD1 (6 bases). V was trimmed by 0 bases and J by 4 bases, leaving 10 bases between them. The CDR3 is 14 amino acids. Germline V gene data show CDR1 as SGHKS and CDR2 as YYEKEE (reference sequence). In DNA, the CDR3 is TGTGCCAGCAGCTTGGCCATAGGGGGCACTGAAGCTTTCTTT. Amino acid sequence: CASSLAIGGTEAFF.

The chain links TRBV19 to TRBJ1-2, with 10 nucleotides matching TRBD1. Unmatched junction bases numbered 2, after V lost 3 bases and J lost 1 base. Germline V lookup: CDR1 LNHDA, CDR2 SQIVND (reference sequence). The CDR3 runs to 15 residues. DNA for the CDR3: TGTGCCAGTAGTATGGGACAGGGGAATAACTATGGCTACACCTTC. This gives the protein CASSMGQGNNYGYTF. Filled out from reference TRBV19 and TRBJ1-2, the complete variable domain reads DGGITQSPKYLFRKEGQNVTLSCEQNLNHDAMYWYRQDPGQGLRLIYYSQIVNDFQKGDIAEGYSVSREKKESFPLTVTSAQKNPTAFYLCASSMGQGNNYGYTFGSGTRLTVV.

The CDR3 spells CASSSGVFSGNTIYF. CDR3 nucleotide sequence: TGTGCCAGCAGTTCCGGGGTTTTCTCTGGAAACACCATATATTTT. This chain connects TRBV27 to TRBJ1-3; D unresolved. The CDR3 extends over 15 amino acids. The V end was cut by 4 bases, the J end by 0 bases, with 10 bases between. Per germline, CDR1 MNHEY and CDR2 SMNVEV (reference sequence).

The V call is TRBV18, the J call TRBJ2-1; 10 bases are a match to TRBD2. In germline, CDR1 is KGHSH, CDR2 LQKENI. The CDR3 length is 17 residues. Germline trimming cut 3 bases from V and 6 bases from J; bases unmatched to any gene: 11. The CDR3 is CASSPRASGSRGNEQFF. The CDR3 DNA follows: TGTGCCAGCTCACCCCGAGCTAGCGGGAGCCGAGGCAATGAGCAGTTCTTC.

This chain joins TRBV5-1 and TRBJ1-1, with 8 positions matching TRBD1. The V segment lost 1 base and the J segment 1 base; nucleotides outside the gene matches: 3. Germline CDR1 reads SGHRS; CDR2 reads YFSETQ. There are 15 residues in the CDR3. In DNA, the CDR3 is TGCGCCAGCAGCTTGACCGGGACAGGGAACACTGAAGCTTTCTTT. Translating gives CASSLTGTGNTEAFF. Combining the CDR3 with reference TRBV5-1 and TRBJ1-1 gives the whole variable domain KAGVTQTPRYLIKTRGQQVTLSCSPISGHRSVSWYQQTPGQGLQFLFEYFSETQRNKGNFPGRFSGRQFSNSRSEMNVSTLELGDSALYLCASSLTGTGNTEAFFGQGTRLTVV.

This chain links TRBV10-2 with TRBJ2-1; 8 positions agree with TRBD2. From germline, CDR1 is WSHSY and CDR2 SAAADI. V trimming: 4 bases; J trimming: 0 bases; junction bases outside the gene matches: 5. The CDR3 contains 16 residues. Here the CDR3 DNA reads TGCGCCAGCAGTGGTCGGCTAGCGGGCTCCTACAATGAGCAGTTCTTC. Translation: CASSGRLAGSYNEQFF.

This clone occurred a few times. This chain uses TRBV7-3 with TRBJ2-7; tentative D call: TRBD2 (5 bases). Trimming cost V 2 bases and J 2 bases, with 13 bases left between them. The CDR3 totals 15 residues. Germline loops: CDR1 SGHTA, CDR2 FQGTGA. The chain's CDR3 is CASSLQTGMPYEQYV. The CDR3 nucleotides read TGTGCCAGCAGCTTACAGACCGGGATGCCCTACGAGCAGTACGTC.

V usage is TRBV10-3 and J usage is TRBJ2-1, with 7 bases matching TRBD2. CDR1 is ENHRY, CDR2 SYGVKD, per germline. V lost 3 bases and J lost 7; bases outside the gene matches: 9. This CDR3 comprises 15 residues. Here the CDR3 DNA reads TGTGCCATCAGTGACAGGGCGGGAGCGGAGAATGAGCAGTTCTTC. This translates into CAISDRAGAENEQFF.

The chain is built from TRBV5-6 and TRBJ1-1, with no clear D. V lost 2 bases and J 5 bases, leaving 16 bases between the germline ends. The CDR3 has 15 amino acids. The germline CDR1 and CDR2 sequences are SGHDT and YYEEEE. CDR3 amino acids: CASSFSDSRGTEAFF. In DNA, the CDR3 is TGTGCCAGCAGCTTTTCGGACTCCCGAGGGACTGAAGCTTTCTTT.

This chain links TRBV2 with TRBJ2-7, with 7 bases identical to TRBD2. This CDR3 contains 15 residues. V was clipped by 6 bases and J by 2 bases; unmatched bases: 10. From germline, CDR1 is SNHLY and CDR2 FYNNEI. The CDR3 DNA is TGTGCCAGCAGGCAAGACGGGACTACTACCTACGAGCAGTACTTC. Translated, it gives CASRQDGTTTYEQYF.

The chain recombines TRBV10-3 with TRBJ1-2; D is perhaps TRBD1 (5 bases). The length of the CDR3 is 12 residues. Per the germline V gene, CDR1 is ENHRY and CDR2 is SYGVKD. V was shortened by 4 bases and J by 2 bases, with 5 bases between the two germline ends. The CDR3 region is CAISGGNYGYTF. The CDR3 coding sequence is TGTGCCATCAGTGGGGGCAACTATGGCTACACCTTC.

The V and J genes are TRBV28 and TRBJ2-7; 12 nucleotides agree with TRBD2. In germline, CDR1 is MDHEN, CDR2 SYDVKM. The V gene end was trimmed by 3 bases and the J gene end by 5 bases; junction bases not matched to a gene: 5. CDR3 size: 15 residues. The CDR3 sequence is CASSFDLAGGHEQYF. CDR3 sequence (DNA): TGTGCCAGCAGTTTCGACCTAGCGGGAGGGCACGAGCAGTACTTC.

The rearrangement joins TRBV6-5 to TRBJ1-1, with 10 bases fitting TRBD1. CDR3 length: 13 amino acids. J lost 7 bases, V lost 6 bases, and 5 bases had no gene match. CDR1 is MNHEY, CDR2 SVGAGI, per germline. CDR3 nucleotides: TGTGCCAGCAGGGGGACAGGGGTTGGTGAAGCTTTCTTT. Protein sequence: CASRGTGVGEAFF.

This chain links TRBV7-9 with TRBJ2-5; D is undetermined. Per the germline V gene, CDR1 is SEHNR and CDR2 is FQNEAQ (reference sequence). The V end lost 2 bases, the J end lost 2 bases, and 6 bases lay between the germline ends. The CDR3 has 13 amino acids. CDR3 sequence reads: CASSLHSQETQYF. CDR3 in DNA: TGTGCCAGCAGCTTACACAGTCAAGAGACCCAGTACTTC. The whole variable domain, remainder taken from reference TRBV7-9 and TRBJ2-5, is DTGVSQNPRHKITKRGQNVTFRCDPISEHNRLYWYRQTLGQGPEFLTYFQNEAQLEKSRLLSDRFSAERPKGSFSTLEIQRTEQGDSAMYLCASSLHSQETQYFGPGTRLLVL.